This TCR beta chain was identified during a study of blood T cells in healthy people across ages. Sample-barcoded 5' priming and a J-beta primer mix drove a second PCR of about 6 to 11 cycles. In TCRdb, the 5' RACE reads were re-called with MiXCR into one record per CDR3 protein. The data hold 750,000 or so distinct CDR3 sequences, with around a quarter observed a single time. Trimming pared 0 bases from V and 2 bases from J, leaving 7 bases between. The length of the CDR3 is 14 residues. Germline V gene lookup returns CDR1 SGHTS and CDR2 YDEGEE. These data also formed part of another study, on T cells of mothers and their children. As that report states: Second-PCR primer M1S introduced sample barcodes and 2-4 random nucleotides.

Sequenced: blood. This clonotype was sampled from a boy aged 10-17 years in good health. V usage is TRBV5-8 and J usage is TRBJ2-3; D is unresolved. In DNA form, the CDR3 reads TGTGCCAGCAGCTTGGCACTTAACACAGATACGCAGTATTTT. It translates to CASSLALNTDTQYF.